This entry is about one TCR beta chain. The antigen remains unidentified. V lost 1 base and J 4 bases, leaving 5 bases between the germline ends. Per germline, CDR1 SGHDT and CDR2 YYEEEE. The CDR3 is 12 residues long. The sample comes from a study of cytomegalovirus exposure and HLA in healthy donors. General study findings and limits: In a later analysis, a genetic analysis reported fewer productive-TCR N-insertions in an Asian-associated ancestry cluster than the cohort average.

A multiplex PCR was run with 60 Vbeta primers and 13 Jbeta primers. The table came from immunoSEQ multiplex PCR; TCRdb's copy has only in-frame clones and leaves some out. In the table there are 100,000 to 140,000 clones, over 75% of which are singletons. The V call is TRBV5-6, the J call TRBJ2-5; D not resolved. The sequencing sample was made of PBMCs. This sequence originates from a male donor in good health and CMV-seronegative. For the CDR3, the DNA is TGTGCCAGCAGCTTGCCTCGAGAGACCCAGTACTTC. Translation: CASSLPRETQYF.